The 7 T cell receptor beta chains below were found in one sample sequenced in a study of blood T cells in healthy people across ages. Using a J-beta primer mix together with a sample-barcoded 5' primer, a second PCR was run for roughly 6 to 12 cycles. In TCRdb, the 5' RACE reads were re-called with MiXCR into one record per CDR3 protein. The sample shows hundreds of thousands of distinct CDR3 sequences, more than 25% of them seen only once. The specimen sequenced was blood. Receptors were obtained from a woman older than 75 in good health.

Note on this clonotype: This may be a read error, as it is one base from a much larger clone. This sequence joins TRBV6-5 and TRBJ2-3; no firm D call. Trimming stripped 2 bases from V and 0 bases from J, with 6 bases between. Looked up from germline, CDR1 is MNHEY and CDR2 is SVGAGI. This CDR3 is built from 14 residues. CDR3 residues: CASSYGVSTDTQYF. CDR3 DNA sequence: TGTGCCAGCAGTTACGGGGTTAGCACAGATACGCAGTATTTT.

On this clonotype itself: Without the conserved terminal phenylalanine or tryptophan, this CDR3 likely stems from a read error. The J gene is TRBJ2-5, the V gene TRBV25-1; 11 nucleotides line up with TRBD1. The CDR3 loop spans 16 amino acids. The V and J ends lost 1 base and 4 bases, in that order; junction bases with no gene match: 5. From germline, CDR1 is MGHDK and CDR2 SYGVNS. As DNA, the CDR3 is TGTGCCAGCAGTGAATCTTGGACAGGGGGCCTAGAGACCCAGTACTGT. This encodes CASSESWTGGLETQYC.

Concerning this clonotype: A much larger clone lies a single base off, so this may be a read error. The chain links TRBV18 to TRBJ2-1; no definite D call. Per the germline V gene, CDR1 is KGHSH and CDR2 is LQKENI. The CDR3 covers 12 residues. The CDR3 loop is CAGSPEGLEQFF. DNA for the CDR3: TGTGCCGGCTCACCTGAAGGGTTGGAGCAGTTCTTC.

The CDR3 nucleotides are TGTGCCAGCAGCTTCAGACAGGGGGTGCCTGGCGGCTCCTACAATGAGCAGTTCTTC. Protein sequence: CASSFRQGVPGGSYNEQFF. The rearrangement joins TRBV9 to TRBJ2-1, with 9 bases fitting TRBD1. CDR1 is SGDLS, CDR2 YYNGEE, per germline. Unmatched junction bases numbered 14, after V lost 4 bases and J lost 0 bases. CDR3 length equals 19 residues. The full variable domain, its missing parts supplied by reference TRBV9 and TRBJ2-1, is DSGVTQTPKHLITATGQRVTLRCSPRSGDLSVYWYQQSLDQGLQFLIQYYNGEERAKGNILERFSAQQFPDLHSELNLSSLELGDSALYFCASSFRQGVPGGSYNEQFFGPGTRLTVL.

This clonotype has at least ten counts. This chain uses TRBV27 with TRBJ1-2; 8 bases are a match to TRBD1. The ends lost 5 bases at V and 8 bases at J; junction bases unmatched: 10. This CDR3 spans 14 amino acids. Germline CDR1 reads MNHEY; CDR2 reads SMNVEV (reference sequence). CDR3 coding DNA: TGTGCCAGCAGTCCGACAGGGGTTGCAGGAGGCTACACCTTC. This codes for CASSPTGVAGGYTF.

The chain couples TRBV7-2 to TRBJ1-1; TRBD1 is a possible D gene (5 bases). Looked up from germline, CDR1 is SGHTA and CDR2 is FQGNSA. The CDR3 covers 15 residues. Deletions cut 5 bases from V and 7 bases from J, with 20 bases between. The CDR3 DNA is TGTGCCAGCAGCGATAGTTTCTCGGGGACGTATGAAGCTTTCTTT. As protein: CASSDSFSGTYEAFF.

The chain combines TRBV5-1 with TRBJ1-6; 8 bases are shared with TRBD1. Per germline, CDR1 SGHRS and CDR2 YFSETQ. V was clipped by 7 bases and J by 7 bases; unmatched bases: 10. The CDR3 loop spans 15 amino acids. The CDR3 sequence: CASRSRTGMNSPLHF. The CDR3 nucleotides read TGCGCCAGCCGCTCAAGGACAGGGATGAATTCACCCCTCCACTTT.